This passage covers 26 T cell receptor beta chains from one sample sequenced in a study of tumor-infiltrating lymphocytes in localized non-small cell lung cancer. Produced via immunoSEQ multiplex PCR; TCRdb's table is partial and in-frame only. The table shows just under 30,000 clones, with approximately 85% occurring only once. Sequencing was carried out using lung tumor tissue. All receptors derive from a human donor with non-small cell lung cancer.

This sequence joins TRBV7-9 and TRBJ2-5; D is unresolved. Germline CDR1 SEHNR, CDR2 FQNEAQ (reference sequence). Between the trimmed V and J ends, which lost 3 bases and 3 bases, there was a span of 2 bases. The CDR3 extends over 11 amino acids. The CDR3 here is CASSFKETQYF. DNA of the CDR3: TGTGCCAGCAGCTTCAAAGAGACCCAGTACTTC.

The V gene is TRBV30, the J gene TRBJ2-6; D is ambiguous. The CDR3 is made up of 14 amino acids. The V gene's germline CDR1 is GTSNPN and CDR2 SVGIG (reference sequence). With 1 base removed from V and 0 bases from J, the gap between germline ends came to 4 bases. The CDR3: CAWSGYSGANVLTF. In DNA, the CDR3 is TGTGCCTGGAGTGGCTACTCTGGGGCCAACGTCCTGACTTTC.

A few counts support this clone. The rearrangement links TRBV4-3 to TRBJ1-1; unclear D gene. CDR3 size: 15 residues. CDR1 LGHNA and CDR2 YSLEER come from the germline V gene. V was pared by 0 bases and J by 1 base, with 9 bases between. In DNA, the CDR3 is TGCGCCAGCAGCCAAGAGGTAGGGTGGAACACTGAAGCTTTCTTT. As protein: CASSQEVGWNTEAFF.

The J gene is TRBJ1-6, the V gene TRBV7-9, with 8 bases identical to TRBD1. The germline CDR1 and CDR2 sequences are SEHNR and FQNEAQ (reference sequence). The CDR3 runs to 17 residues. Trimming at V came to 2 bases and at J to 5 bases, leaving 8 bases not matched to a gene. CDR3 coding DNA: TGTGCCAGCAGCTTATTGGGGAAACAGGGGGATAATTCACCCCTCCACTTT. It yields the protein CASSLLGKQGDNSPLHF.

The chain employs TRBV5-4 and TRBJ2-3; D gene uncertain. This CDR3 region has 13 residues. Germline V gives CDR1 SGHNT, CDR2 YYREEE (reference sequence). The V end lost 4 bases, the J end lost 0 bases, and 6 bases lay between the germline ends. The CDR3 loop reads CASSRGSTDTQYF. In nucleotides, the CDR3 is TGTGCCAGCAGCCGCGGTAGCACAGATACGCAGTATTTT. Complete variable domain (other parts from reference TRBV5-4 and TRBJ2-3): ETGVTQSPTHLIKTRGQQVTLRCSSQSGHNTVSWYQQALGQGPQFIFQYYREEENGRGNFPPRFSGLQFPNYSSELNVNALELDDSALYLCASSRGSTDTQYFGPGTRLTVL.

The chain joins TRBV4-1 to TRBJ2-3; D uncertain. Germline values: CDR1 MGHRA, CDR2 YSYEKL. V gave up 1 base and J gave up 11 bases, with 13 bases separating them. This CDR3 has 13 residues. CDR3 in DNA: TGCGCCAGCAGCCAAGGTCAGGACGACCGGCAGTATTTT. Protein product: CASSQGQDDRQYF.

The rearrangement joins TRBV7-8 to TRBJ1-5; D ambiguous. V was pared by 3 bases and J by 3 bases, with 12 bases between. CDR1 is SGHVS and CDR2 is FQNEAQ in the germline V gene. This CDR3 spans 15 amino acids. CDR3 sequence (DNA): TGTGCCAGCAGCTTTGGCCGGGCCCTCAATCAGCCCCAGCATTTT. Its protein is CASSFGRALNQPQHF.

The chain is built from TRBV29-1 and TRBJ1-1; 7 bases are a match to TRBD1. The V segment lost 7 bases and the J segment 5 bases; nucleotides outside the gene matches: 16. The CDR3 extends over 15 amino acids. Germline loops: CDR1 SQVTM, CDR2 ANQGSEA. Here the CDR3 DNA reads TGCAGCGCCCAGGCCCAACAGGGGTGGGGGACTGAAGCTTTCTTT. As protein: CSAQAQQGWGTEAFF.

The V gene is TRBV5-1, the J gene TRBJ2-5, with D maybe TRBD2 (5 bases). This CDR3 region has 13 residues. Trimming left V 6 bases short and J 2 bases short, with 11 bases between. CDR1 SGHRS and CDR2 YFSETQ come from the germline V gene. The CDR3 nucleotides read TGCGCCAGCAAGAGAAGCGGACAAGAGACCCAGTACTTC. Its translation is CASKRSGQETQYF.

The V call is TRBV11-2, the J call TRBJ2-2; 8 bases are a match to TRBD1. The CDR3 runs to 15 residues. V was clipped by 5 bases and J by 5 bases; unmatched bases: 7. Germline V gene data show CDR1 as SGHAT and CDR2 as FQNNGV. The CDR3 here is CASSLRDRRTGELFF. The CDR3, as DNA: TGTGCCAGCAGCCTCCGGGACAGGAGAACCGGGGAGCTGTTTTTT.

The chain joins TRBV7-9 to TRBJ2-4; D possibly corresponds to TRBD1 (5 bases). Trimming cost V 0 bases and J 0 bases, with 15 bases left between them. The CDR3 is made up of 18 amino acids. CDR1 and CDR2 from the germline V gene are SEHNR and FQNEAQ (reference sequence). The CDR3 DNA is TGTGCCAGCAGCTTAGCTAAAACGACAGAGCTAGCCAAAAACATTCAGTACTTC. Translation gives CASSLAKTTELAKNIQYF. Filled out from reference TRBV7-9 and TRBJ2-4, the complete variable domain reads DTGVSQNPRHKITKRGQNVTFRCDPISEHNRLYWYRQTLGQGPEFLTYFQNEAQLEKSRLLSDRFSAERPKGSFSTLEIQRTEQGDSAMYLCASSLAKTTELAKNIQYFGAGTRLSVL.

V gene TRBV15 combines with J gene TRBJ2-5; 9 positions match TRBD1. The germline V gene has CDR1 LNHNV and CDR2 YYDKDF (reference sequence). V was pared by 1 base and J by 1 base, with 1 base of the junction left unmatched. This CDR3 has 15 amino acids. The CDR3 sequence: CATSRGGQGQETQYF. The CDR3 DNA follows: TGTGCCACCAGCAGAGGGGGACAGGGCCAAGAGACCCAGTACTTC.

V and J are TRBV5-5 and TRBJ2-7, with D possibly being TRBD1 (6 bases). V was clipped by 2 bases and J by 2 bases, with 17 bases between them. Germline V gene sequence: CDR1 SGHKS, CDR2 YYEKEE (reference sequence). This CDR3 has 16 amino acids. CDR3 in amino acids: CASSFGQQGTAYEQYF. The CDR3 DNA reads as TGTGCCAGCAGCTTTGGGCAACAGGGTACCGCCTACGAGCAGTACTTC.

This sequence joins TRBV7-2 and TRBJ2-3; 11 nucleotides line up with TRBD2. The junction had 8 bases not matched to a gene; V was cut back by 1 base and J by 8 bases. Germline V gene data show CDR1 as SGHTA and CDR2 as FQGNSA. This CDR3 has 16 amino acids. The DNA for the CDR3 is TGTGCCAGCAGCTTAGTTAGCGGGGGGGCCTACGGTACGCAGTATTTT. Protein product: CASSLVSGGAYGTQYF.

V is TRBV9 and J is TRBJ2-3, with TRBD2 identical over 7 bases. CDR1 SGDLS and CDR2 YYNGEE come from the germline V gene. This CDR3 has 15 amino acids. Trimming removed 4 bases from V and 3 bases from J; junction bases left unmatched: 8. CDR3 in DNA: TGTGCCAGCAGCCCCCCGGGAGGAGGGACAGATACGCAGTATTTT. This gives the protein CASSPPGGGTDTQYF. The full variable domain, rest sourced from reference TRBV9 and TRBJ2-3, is DSGVTQTPKHLITATGQRVTLRCSPRSGDLSVYWYQQSLDQGLQFLIQYYNGEERAKGNILERFSAQQFPDLHSELNLSSLELGDSALYFCASSPPGGGTDTQYFGPGTRLTVL.

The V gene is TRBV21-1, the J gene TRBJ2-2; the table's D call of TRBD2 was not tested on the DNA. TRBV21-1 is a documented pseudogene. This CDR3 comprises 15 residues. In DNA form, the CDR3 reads TGTGCCAGCAGCAGGCGGGACTATACCACCGGGGAGCTGTTTTTT. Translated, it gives CASSRRDYTTGELFF.

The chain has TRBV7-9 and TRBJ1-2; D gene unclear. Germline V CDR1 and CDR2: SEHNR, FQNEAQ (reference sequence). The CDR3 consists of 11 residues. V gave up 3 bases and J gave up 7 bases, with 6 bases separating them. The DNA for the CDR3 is TGTGCCAGCAGCTTGGCATTTGGCTACACCTTC. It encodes CASSLAFGYTF.

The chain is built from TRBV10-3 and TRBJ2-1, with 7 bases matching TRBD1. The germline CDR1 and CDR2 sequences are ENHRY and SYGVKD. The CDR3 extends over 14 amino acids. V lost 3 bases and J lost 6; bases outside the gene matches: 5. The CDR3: CAISDGAGGNEQFF. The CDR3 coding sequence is TGTGCCATCAGTGACGGAGCAGGGGGCAATGAGCAGTTCTTC.

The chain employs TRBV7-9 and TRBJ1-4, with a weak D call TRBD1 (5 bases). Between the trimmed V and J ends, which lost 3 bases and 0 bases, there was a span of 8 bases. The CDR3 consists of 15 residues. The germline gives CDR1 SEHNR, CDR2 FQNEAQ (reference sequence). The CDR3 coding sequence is TGTGCCAGCAGCTTGCAGGGATCAACTAATGAAAAACTGTTTTTT. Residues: CASSLQGSTNEKLFF.

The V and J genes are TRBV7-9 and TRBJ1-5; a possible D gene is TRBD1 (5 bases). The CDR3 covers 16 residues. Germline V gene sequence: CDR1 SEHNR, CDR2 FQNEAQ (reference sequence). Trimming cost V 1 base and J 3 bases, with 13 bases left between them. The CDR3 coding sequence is TGTGCCAGCAGCTTAGGAGGTGGGGGTGTCAATCAGCCCCAGCATTTT. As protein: CASSLGGGGVNQPQHF.

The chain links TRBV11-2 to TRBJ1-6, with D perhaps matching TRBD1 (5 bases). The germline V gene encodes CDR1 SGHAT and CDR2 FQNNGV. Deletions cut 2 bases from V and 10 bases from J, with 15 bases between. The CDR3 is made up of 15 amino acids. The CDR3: CASSLSGTVGSPLHF. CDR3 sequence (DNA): TGTGCCAGCAGCTTATCGGGGACCGTAGGGTCACCCCTCCACTTT.

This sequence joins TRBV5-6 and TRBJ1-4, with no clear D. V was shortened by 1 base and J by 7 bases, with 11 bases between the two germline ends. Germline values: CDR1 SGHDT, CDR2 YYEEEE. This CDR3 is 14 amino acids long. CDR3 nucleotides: TGTGCCAGCAGCTTGTACCTGCTTCCTGAAAAACTGTTTTTT. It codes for CASSLYLLPEKLFF.

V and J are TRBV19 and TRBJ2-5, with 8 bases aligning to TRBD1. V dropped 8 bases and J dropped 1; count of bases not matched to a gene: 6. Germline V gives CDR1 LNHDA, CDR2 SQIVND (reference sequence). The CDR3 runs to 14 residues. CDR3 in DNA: TGTGCCAGTGGGAGACAGGGGTTCCAAGAGACCCAGTACTTC. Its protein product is CASGRQGFQETQYF.

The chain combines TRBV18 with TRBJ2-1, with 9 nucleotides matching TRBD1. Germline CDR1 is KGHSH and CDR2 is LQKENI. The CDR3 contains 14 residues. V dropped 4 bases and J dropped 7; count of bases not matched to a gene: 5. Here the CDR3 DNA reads TGTGCCAGCTCACTTACAGGGGGCTTTAATGAGCAGTTCTTC. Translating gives CASSLTGGFNEQFF.

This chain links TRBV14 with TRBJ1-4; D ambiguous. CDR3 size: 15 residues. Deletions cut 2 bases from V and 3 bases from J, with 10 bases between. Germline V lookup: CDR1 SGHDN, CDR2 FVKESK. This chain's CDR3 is CASSQWTAPNEKLFF. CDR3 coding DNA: TGTGCCAGCAGCCAATGGACTGCACCTAATGAAAAACTGTTTTTT. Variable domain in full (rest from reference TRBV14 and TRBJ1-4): EAGVTQFPSHSVIEKGQTVTLRCDPISGHDNLYWYRRVMGKEIKFLLHFVKESKQDESGMPNNRFLAERTGGTYSTLKVQPAELEDSGVYFCASSQWTAPNEKLFFGSGTQLSVL.

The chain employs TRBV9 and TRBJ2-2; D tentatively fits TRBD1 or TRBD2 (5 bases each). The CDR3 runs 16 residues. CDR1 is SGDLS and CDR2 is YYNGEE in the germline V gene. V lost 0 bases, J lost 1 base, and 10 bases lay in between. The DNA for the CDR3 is TGTGCCAGCAGCGTAGATGGGGGTGGGAACACCGGGGAGCTGTTTTTT. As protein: CASSVDGGGNTGELFF.